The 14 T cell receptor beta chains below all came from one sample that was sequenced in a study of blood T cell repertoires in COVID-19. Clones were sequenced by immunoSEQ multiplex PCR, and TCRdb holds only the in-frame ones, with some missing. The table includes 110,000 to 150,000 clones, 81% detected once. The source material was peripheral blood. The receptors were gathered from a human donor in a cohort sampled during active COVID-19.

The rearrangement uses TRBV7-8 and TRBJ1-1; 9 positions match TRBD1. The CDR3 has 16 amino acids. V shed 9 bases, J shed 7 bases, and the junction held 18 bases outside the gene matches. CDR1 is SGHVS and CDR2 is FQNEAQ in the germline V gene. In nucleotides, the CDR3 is TGTGCCAGTATCCGAACGCCGGGACAGGGATTACATGAAGCTTTCTTT. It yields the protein CASIRTPGQGLHEAFF. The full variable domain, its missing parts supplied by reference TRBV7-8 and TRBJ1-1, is GAGVSQSPRYKVAKRGQDVALRCDPISGHVSLFWYQQALGQGPEFLTYFQNEAQLDKSGLPSDRFFAERPEGSVSTLKIQRTQQEDSAVYLCASIRTPGQGLHEAFFGQGTRLTVV.

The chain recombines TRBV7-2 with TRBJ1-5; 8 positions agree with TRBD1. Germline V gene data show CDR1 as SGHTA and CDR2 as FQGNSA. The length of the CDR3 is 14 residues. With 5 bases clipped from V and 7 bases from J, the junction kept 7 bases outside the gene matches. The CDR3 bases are TGTGCCAGCAGCATGGACAGGGACTGGCAGCCCCAGCATTTT. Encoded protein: CASSMDRDWQPQHF.

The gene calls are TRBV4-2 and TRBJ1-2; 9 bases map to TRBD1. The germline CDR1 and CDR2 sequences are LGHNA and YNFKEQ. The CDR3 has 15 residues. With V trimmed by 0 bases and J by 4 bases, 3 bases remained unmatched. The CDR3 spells CASSQEQGAIYGYTF. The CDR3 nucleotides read TGTGCCAGCAGCCAAGAACAGGGGGCAATCTATGGCTACACCTTC.

CDR3 protein: CASSQDRRGRYEQYF. CDR3 DNA sequence: TGTGCCAGCAGCCAAGATCGAAGGGGAAGGTACGAGCAGTACTTC. The gene calls are TRBV3-1 (or the pseudogene TRBV3-2) and TRBJ2-7; D perhaps matches TRBD1 (5 bases). This CDR3 has 15 residues. V was pared by 0 bases and J by 4 bases, with 13 bases between. In germline, CDR1 is LGHDT, CDR2 YNNKEL (reference sequence).

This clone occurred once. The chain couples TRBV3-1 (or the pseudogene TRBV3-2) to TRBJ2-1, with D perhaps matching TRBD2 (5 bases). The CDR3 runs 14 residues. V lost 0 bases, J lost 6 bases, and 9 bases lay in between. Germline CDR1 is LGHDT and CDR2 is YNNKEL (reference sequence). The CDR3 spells CASSQEGEVNEQFF. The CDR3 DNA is TGTGCCAGCAGCCAAGAGGGAGAAGTCAATGAGCAGTTCTTC.

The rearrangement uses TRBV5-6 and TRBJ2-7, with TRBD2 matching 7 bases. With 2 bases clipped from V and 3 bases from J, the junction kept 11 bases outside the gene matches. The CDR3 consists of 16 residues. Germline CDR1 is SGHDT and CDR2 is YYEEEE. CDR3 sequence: CASSLWAGGSYYEQYF. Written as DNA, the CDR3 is TGTGCCAGCAGCTTATGGGCCGGCGGGAGTTACTACGAGCAGTACTTC.

As DNA, the CDR3 is TGTGCCAGCTCATCTGGGACAGGGGTCACCGGGGAGCTGTTTTTT. Amino acid sequence: CASSSGTGVTGELFF. V usage is TRBV18 and J usage is TRBJ2-2; 10 nucleotides match TRBD1. CDR1 and CDR2 from the germline V gene are KGHSH and LQKENI. This CDR3 contains 15 residues. The V gene end was trimmed by 5 bases and the J gene end by 4 bases; junction bases not matched to a gene: 4.

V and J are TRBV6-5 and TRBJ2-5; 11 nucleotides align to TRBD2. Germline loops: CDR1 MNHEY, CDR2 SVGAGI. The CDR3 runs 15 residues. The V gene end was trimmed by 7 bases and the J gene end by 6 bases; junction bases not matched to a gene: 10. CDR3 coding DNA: TGTGCCAGCACCGATAGCGGGAGGGCCGATAAGACCCAGTACTTC. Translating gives CASTDSGRADKTQYF.

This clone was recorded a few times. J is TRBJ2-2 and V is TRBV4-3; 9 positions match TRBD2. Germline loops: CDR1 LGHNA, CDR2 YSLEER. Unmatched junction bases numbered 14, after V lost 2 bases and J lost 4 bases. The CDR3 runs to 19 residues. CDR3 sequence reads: CASSQWTSPSGESTGELFF. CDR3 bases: TGCGCCAGCAGCCAATGGACATCACCTAGCGGGGAATCCACCGGGGAGCTGTTTTTT.

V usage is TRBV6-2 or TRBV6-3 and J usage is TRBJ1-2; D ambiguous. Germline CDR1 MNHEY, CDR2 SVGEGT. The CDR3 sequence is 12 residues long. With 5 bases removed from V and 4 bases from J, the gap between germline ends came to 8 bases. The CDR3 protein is CASSMGTYGYTF. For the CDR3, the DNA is TGTGCCAGCAGTATGGGCACCTATGGCTACACCTTC.

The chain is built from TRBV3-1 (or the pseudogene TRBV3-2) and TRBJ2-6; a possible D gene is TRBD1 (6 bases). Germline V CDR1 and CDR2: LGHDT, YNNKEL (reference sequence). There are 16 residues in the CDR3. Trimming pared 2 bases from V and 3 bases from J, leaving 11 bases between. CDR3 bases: TGTGCCAGCAGCCAAATCGGACAGTATGGGGCCAACGTCCTGACTTTC. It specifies CASSQIGQYGANVLTF.

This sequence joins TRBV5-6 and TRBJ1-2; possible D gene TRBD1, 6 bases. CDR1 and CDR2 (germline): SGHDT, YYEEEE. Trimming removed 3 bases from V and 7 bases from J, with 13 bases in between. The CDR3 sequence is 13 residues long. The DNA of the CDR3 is TGTGCCAGCAGCTCCGGGACATCGGGTGGCTACACCTTC. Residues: CASSSGTSGGYTF.

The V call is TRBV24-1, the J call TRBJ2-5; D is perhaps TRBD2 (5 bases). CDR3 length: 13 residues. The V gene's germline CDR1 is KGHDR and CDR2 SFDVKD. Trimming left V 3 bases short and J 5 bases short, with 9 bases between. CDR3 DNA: TGTGCCACCAGTGATGGGAGTCGGGAGACCCAGTACTTC. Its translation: CATSDGSRETQYF.

The CDR3 coding sequence is TGCGCCAGCAGCTTGGATTACAGGGCTACTAATGAAAAACTGTTTTTT. Protein product: CASSLDYRATNEKLFF. The J gene is TRBJ1-4, the V gene TRBV5-1; D might be TRBD1 (6 bases). Trimming removed 0 bases at V and 2 bases at J, with 11 bases between. Germline CDR1 SGHRS, CDR2 YFSETQ. The CDR3 totals 16 residues.